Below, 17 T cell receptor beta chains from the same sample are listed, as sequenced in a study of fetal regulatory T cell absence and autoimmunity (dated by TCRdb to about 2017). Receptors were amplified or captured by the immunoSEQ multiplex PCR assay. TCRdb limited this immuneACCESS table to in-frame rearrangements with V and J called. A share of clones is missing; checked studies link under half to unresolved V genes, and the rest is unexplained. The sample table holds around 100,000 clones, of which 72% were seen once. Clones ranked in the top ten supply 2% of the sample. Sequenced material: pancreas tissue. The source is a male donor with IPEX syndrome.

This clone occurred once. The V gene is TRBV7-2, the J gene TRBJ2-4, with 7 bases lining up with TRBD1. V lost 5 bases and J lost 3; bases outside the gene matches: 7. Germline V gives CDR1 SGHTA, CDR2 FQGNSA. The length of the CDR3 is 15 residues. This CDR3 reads CASSPARGFKNIQYF. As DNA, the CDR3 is TGTGCCAGCAGCCCCGCCAGGGGGTTCAAAAACATTCAGTACTTC.

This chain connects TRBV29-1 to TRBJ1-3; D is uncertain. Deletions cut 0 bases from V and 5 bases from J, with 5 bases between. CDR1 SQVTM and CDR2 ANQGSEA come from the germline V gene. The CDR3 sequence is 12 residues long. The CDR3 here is CSVEDGRNTIYF. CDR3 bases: TGCAGCGTTGAAGATGGGCGAAACACCATATATTTT.

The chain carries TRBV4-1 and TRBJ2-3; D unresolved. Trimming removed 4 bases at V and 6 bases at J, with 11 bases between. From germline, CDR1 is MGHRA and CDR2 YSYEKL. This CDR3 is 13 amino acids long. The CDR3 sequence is CASSRSVYDTQYF. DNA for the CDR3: TGCGCCAGCAGCCGAAGCGTCTACGATACGCAGTATTTT.

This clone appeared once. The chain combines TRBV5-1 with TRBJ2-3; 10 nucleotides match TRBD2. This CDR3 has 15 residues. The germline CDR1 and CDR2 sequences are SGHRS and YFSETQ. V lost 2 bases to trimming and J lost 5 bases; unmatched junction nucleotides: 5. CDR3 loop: CASSLLAGGIDTQYF. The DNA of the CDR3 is TGCGCCAGCAGCTTATTAGCGGGGGGCATAGATACGCAGTATTTT.

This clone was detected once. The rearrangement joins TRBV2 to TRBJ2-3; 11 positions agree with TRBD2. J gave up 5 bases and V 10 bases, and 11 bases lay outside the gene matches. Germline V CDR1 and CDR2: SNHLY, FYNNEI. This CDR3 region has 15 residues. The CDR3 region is CAIPRLAGIVDTQYF. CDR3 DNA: TGTGCCATCCCCCGACTAGCGGGGATAGTAGATACGCAGTATTTT.

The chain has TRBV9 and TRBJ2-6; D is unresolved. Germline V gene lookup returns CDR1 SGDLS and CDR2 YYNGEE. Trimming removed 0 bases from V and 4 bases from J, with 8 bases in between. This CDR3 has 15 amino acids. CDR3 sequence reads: CASSVALGGANVLTF. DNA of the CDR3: TGTGCCAGCAGCGTAGCTTTAGGCGGGGCCAACGTCCTGACTTTC. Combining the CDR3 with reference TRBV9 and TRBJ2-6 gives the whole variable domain DSGVTQTPKHLITATGQRVTLRCSPRSGDLSVYWYQQSLDQGLQFLIQYYNGEERAKGNILERFSAQQFPDLHSELNLSSLELGDSALYFCASSVALGGANVLTFGAGSRLTVL.

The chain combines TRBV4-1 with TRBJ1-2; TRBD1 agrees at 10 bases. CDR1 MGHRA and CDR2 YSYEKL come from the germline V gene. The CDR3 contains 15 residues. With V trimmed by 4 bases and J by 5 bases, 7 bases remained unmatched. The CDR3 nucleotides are TGCGCCAGCAGCCTCAGACAGGGGGCACCTTATGGCTACACCTTC. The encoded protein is CASSLRQGAPYGYTF.

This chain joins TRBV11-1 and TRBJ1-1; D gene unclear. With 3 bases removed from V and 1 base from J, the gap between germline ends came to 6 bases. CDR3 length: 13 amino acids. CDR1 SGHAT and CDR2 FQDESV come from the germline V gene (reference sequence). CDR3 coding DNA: TGTGCCAGCAGCTTTCGGGGGAACACTGAAGCTTTCTTT. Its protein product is CASSFRGNTEAFF.

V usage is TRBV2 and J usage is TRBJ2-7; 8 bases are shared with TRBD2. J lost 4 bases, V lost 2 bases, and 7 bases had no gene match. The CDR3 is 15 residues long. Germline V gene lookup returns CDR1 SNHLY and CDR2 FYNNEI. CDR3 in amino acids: CASSESQAGVYEQYF. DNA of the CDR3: TGTGCCAGCAGTGAATCGCAAGCGGGAGTGTACGAGCAGTACTTC.

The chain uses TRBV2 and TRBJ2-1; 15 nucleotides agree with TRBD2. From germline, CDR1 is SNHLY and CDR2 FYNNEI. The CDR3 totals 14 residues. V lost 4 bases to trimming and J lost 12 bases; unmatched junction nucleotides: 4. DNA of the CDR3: TGTGCCAGCAGTGGGACTAGCGGGGGGGCTTGGCAGTTCTTC. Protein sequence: CASSGTSGGAWQFF.

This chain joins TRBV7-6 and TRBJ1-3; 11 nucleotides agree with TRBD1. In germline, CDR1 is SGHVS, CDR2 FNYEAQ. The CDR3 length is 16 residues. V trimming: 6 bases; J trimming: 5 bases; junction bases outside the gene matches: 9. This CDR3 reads CASSRRTGGERNTIYF. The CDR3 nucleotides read TGTGCCAGCAGTCGCAGGACAGGGGGCGAAAGAAACACCATATATTTT.

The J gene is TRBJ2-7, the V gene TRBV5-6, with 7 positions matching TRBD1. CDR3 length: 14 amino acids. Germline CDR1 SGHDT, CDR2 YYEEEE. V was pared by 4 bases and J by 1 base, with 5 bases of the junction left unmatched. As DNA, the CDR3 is TGTGCCAGCAGCCCCTCGGACAGGTCCTACGAGCAGTACTTC. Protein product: CASSPSDRSYEQYF.

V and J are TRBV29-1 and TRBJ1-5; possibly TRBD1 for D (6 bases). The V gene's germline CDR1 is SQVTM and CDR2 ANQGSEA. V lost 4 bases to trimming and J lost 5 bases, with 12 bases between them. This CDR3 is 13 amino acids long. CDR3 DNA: TGCAGCGTTGGCGACAGGAGAGATCAGCCCCAGCATTTT. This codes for CSVGDRRDQPQHF.

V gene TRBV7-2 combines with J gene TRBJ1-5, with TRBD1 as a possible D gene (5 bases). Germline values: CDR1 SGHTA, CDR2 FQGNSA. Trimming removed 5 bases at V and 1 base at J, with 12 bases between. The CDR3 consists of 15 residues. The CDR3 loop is CASSRSGTSNQPQHF. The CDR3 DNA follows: TGTGCCAGCAGCCGATCAGGGACCAGCAATCAGCCCCAGCATTTT.

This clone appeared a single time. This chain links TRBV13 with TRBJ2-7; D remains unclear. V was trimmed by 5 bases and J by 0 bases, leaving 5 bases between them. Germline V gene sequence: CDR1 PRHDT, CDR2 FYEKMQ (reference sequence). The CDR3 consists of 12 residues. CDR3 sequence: CASSIPSYEQYF. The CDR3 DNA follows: TGTGCCAGCAGCATACCCTCCTACGAGCAGTACTTC.

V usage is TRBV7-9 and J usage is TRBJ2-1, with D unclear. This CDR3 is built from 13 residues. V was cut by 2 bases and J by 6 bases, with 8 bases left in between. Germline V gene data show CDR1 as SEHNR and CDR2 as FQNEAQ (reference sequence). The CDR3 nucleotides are TGTGCCAGCAGCTTAACCAACTTCAATGAGCAGTTCTTC. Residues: CASSLTNFNEQFF.

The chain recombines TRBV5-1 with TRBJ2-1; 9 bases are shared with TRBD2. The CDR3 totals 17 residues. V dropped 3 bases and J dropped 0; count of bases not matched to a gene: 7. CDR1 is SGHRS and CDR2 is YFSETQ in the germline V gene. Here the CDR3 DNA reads TGCGCCAGCAGCTCTGAGATTAGCGGGGGCTCCTACAATGAGCAGTTCTTC. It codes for CASSSEISGGSYNEQFF.